This TCR beta chain was identified during a study of regulatory T cells in long-lasting Graves disease. Across the study: In persistent Graves' disease, antithyroid drugs had been taken for over 5 years and TSH receptor antibodies stayed positive.

Time point given: persistent/refractory GD, antithyroid drugs over 5 years with positive TRAb. From RNA extracted from PBMCs, the TCR library was made. This clonotype appeared many times. Antigen specificity is unknown. Building the TCR beta libraries relied on iRepertoire HTBI primers, and CDR3 regions underwent Arm-PCR. One entry per CDR3 protein, called by TCRdb with MiXCR from the multiplex PCR reads. The table shows approximately 500,000 distinct CDR3 sequences, with 20% to 25% occurring only once. Study-level findings and limits: More public clonotypes were shared by persistent patients (around 2,800) than by new patients (about 970).

The sample in question was peripheral blood mononuclear cells (PBMCs), obtained when the disease was refractory, from a patient treated with antithyroid drugs. The sequence was collected from a female donor with Graves disease.

The CDR3 nucleotides read TGTGCCAGCAGCAGACCCGGGACAGAAAATGGGGGCTACACCTTC. Translating it yields CASSRPGTENGGYTF. The chain employs TRBV6-1 and TRBJ1-2, with 7 bases fitting TRBD1. Germline values: CDR1 MNHNS, CDR2 SASEGT. The CDR3 totals 15 residues. Trimming removed 6 bases from V and 8 bases from J; junction bases left unmatched: 15.